This T cell receptor (beta chain) was retrieved from a study of blood T cell repertoires in COVID-19. The length of the CDR3 is 15 residues. V lost 1 base, J lost 7 bases, and 8 bases stayed unmatched. CDR1 is MNHNY and CDR2 is SVGAGI in the germline V gene (reference sequence). Enrolled during active infection, Seattle patients were then followed longitudinally. In the study's own analysis: Reference gene primers were amplified, and this amplification served to estimate nucleated cell counts. Some clones are missing from TCRdb's copy, which holds only in-frame ones; the method was immunoSEQ multiplex PCR. V, J and clone size are taken as reported in that table, and D and trimming were inferred from the DNA itself. The sample has about 480,000 clones; roughly nine tenths are singletons.

Source material: peripheral blood. The chain couples TRBV6-6 to TRBJ2-7; TRBD2 matches at 9 bases. The sequence was collected from a young man with COVID-19, enrolled during active disease. The CDR3 DNA reads TGTGCCAGCAGTTACTTAGCGGGAGAGGGGAGGGAGCAGTACTTC. Encoded protein: CASSYLAGEGREQYF.